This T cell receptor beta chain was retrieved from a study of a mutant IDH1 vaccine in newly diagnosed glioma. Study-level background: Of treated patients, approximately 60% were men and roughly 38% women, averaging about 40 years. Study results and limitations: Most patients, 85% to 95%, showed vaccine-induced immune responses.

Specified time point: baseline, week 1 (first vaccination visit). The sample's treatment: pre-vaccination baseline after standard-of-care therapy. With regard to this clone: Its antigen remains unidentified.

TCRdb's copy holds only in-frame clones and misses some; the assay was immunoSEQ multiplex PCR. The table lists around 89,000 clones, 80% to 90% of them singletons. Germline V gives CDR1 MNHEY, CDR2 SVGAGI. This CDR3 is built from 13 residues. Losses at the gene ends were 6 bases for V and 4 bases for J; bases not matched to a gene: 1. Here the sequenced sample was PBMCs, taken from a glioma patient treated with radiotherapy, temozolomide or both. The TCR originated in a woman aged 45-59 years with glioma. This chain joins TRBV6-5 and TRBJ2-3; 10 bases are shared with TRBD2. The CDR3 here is CASSGTSADTQYF. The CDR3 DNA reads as TGTGCCAGCAGCGGGACTAGCGCAGATACGCAGTATTTT.